The sequence of this TCR beta chain was determined in a study of patients and donors after allogeneic stem cell transplantation. TCRdb called the RT-PCR reads again in MiXCR, with one record for every CDR3 protein. The table lists about 410,000 distinct CDR3 sequences, 16% of them singletons. The CDR3 spans 13 residues. Germline assignment: CDR1 KGHSH and CDR2 LQKENI. Deletions cut 6 bases from V and 8 bases from J, with 14 bases between. The V and J genes are TRBV18 and TRBJ2-1, with D perhaps matching TRBD2 (5 bases). The sequencing sample was made of blood, either unsorted or a sorted T cell fraction (not recorded which). This clonotype was obtained from a human donor who was either an allogeneic HSCT recipient or a stem cell or donor lymphocyte infusion donor (not recorded which). It is not recorded whose cells these are; they may come from a transplant donor. Written as DNA, the CDR3 is TGTGCCAGCTCCTCACTAGGAAACCATGAGCAGTTCTTC. Amino acids: CASSSLGNHEQFF.